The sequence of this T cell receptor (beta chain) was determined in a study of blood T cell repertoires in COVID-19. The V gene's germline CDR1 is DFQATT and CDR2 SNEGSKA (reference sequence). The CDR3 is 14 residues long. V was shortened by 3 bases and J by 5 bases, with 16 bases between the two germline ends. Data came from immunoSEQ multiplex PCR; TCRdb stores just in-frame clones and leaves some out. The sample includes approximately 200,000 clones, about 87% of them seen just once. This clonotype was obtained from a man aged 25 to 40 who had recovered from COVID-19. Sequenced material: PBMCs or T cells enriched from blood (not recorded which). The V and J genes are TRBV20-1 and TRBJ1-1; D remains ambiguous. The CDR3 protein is CSASPTHVGTEAFF. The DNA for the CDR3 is TGCAGTGCTAGTCCGACGCATGTCGGGACTGAAGCTTTCTTT.